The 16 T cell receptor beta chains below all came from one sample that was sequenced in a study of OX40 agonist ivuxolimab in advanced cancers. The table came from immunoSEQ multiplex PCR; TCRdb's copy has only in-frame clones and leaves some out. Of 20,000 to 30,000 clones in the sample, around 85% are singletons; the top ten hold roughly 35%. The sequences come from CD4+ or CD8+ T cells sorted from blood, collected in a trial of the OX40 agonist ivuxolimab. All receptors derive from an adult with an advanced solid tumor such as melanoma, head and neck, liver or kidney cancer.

The CDR3 bases are TGTGCCAGCAGTTTAGTTAGGACTTGGAACCCCCTTGGAGGGACCGGGGAGCTGTTTTTT. This translates into CASSLVRTWNPLGGTGELFF. V gene TRBV28 combines with J gene TRBJ2-2; tentatively, D is TRBD2 (6 bases). V lost 2 bases, J lost 5 bases, and 27 bases lay in between. The CDR3 extends over 20 amino acids. The germline V gene has CDR1 MDHEN and CDR2 SYDVKM.

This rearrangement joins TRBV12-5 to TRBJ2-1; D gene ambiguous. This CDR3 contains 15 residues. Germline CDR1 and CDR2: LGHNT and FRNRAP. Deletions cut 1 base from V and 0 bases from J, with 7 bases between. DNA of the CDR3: TGTGCTAGTGGTTTGGAAGGCAGCTCCTACAATGAGCAGTTCTTC. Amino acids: CASGLEGSSYNEQFF.

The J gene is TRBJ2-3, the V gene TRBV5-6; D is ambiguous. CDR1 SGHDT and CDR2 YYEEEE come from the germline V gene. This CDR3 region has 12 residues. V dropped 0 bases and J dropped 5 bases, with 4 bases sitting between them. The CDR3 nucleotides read TGTGCCAGCAGCTTGGGTGGAGATACGCAGTATTTT. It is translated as CASSLGGDTQYF.

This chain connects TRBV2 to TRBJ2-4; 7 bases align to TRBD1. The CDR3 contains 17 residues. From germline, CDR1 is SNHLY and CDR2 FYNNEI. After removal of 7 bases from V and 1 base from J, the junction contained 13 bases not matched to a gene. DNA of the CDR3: TGTGCCAGCACCATTGATGGACAGGTTACGGCCAAAAACATTCAGTACTTC. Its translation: CASTIDGQVTAKNIQYF.

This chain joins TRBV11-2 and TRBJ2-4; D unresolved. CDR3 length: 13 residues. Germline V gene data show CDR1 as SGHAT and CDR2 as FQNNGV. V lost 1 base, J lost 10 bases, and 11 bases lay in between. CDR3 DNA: TGTGCCAGCAGCTTAGGCTACGGTATGATTCAGTACTTC. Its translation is CASSLGYGMIQYF.

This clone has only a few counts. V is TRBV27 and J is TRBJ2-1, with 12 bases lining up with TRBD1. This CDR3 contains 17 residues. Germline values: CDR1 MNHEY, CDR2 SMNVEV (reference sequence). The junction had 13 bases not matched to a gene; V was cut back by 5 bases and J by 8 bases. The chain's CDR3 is CASSNLPGQGADDEQFF. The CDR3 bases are TGTGCCAGCAGTAACCTTCCGGGACAGGGGGCCGACGATGAGCAGTTCTTC.

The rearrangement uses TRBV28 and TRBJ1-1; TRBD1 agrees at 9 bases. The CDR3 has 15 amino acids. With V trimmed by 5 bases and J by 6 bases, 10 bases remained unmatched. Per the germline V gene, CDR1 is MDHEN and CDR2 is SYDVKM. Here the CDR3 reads CASSLSGQGEAEAFF. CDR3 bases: TGTGCCAGCAGTCTCTCGGGACAGGGAGAGGCTGAAGCTTTCTTT.

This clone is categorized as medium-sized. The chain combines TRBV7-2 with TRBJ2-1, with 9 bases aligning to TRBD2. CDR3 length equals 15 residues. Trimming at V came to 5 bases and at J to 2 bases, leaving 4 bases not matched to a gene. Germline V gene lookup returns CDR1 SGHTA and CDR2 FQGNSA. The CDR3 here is CASSVTSGPYNEQFF. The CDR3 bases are TGTGCCAGCAGCGTGACTAGCGGACCCTACAATGAGCAGTTCTTC.

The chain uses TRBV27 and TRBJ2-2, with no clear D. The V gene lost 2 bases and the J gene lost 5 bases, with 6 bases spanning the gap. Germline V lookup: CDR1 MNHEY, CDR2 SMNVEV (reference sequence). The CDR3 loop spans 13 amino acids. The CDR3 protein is CASSLIGTGELFF. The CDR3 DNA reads TGTGCCAGCAGTTTAATCGGAACCGGGGAGCTGTTTTTT.

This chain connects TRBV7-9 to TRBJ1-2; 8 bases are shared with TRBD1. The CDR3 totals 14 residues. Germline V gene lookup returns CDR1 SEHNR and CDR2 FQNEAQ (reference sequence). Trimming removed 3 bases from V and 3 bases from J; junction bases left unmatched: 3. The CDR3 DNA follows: TGTGCCAGCAGCTTGACAGGGGTAGACTATGGCTACACCTTC. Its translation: CASSLTGVDYGYTF.

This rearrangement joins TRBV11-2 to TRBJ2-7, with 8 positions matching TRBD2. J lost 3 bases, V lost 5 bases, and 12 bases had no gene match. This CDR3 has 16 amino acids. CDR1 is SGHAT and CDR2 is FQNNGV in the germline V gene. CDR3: CASSPSSASGLYEQYF. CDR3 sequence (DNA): TGTGCCAGCAGCCCCTCGTCGGCTAGCGGGCTCTACGAGCAGTACTTC.

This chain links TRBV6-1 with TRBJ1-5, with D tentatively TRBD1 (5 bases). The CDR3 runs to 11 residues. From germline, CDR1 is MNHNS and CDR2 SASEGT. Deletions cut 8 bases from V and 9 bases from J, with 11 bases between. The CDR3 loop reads CASRGATPQHF. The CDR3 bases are TGTGCCAGCCGAGGGGCTACGCCCCAGCATTTT.

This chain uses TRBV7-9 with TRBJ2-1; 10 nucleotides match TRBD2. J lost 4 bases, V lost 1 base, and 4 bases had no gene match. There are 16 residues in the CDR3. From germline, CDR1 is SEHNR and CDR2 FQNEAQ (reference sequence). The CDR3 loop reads CASSLVAGGLYNEQFF. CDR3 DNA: TGTGCCAGCAGCTTAGTAGCGGGGGGTCTATACAATGAGCAGTTCTTC.

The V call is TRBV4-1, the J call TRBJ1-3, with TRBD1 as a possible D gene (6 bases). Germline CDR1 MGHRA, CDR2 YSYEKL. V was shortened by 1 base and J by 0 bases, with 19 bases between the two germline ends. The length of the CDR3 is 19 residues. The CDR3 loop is CASSQVQGLLQSSGNTIYF. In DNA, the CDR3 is TGCGCCAGCAGCCAAGTCCAGGGGTTACTTCAGAGCTCTGGAAACACCATATATTTT.

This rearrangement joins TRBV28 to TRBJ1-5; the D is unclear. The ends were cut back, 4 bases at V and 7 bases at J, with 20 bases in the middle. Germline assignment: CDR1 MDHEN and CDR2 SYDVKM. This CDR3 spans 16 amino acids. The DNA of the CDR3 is TGTGCCAGCAGTTCAGCCTGGGAGTCGACGCCCCAGCCCCAGCATTTT. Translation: CASSSAWESTPQPQHF.

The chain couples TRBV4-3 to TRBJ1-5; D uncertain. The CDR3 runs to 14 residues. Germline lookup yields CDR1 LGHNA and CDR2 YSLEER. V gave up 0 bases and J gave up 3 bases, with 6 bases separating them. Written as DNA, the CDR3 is TGCGCCAGCAGCCAAGATCCCTACAATCAGCCCCAGCATTTT. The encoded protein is CASSQDPYNQPQHF.